This T cell receptor (beta chain) was recorded in a study of cytomegalovirus exposure and HLA in healthy donors. Whole-study findings and limits: Versus the roughly 690-donor mean, an Asian-associated ancestry cluster reportedly showed fewer N-insertions in a later analysis. As was reported, the HLA-A and HLA-B alleles of most subjects were accurately predicted from TCR beta sequences.

Donors were ostensibly healthy at sampling, although undocumented immune exposures were probable. The PCR made use of 60 Vbeta and 13 Jbeta primers. The protocol was immunoSEQ multiplex PCR, while the TCRdb copy is restricted to in-frame clones and leaves out a portion. Among about 260,000 clones listed, roughly 70% were seen once. There are 14 residues in the CDR3. Per germline, CDR1 SNHLY and CDR2 FYNNEI. With 3 bases removed from V and 6 bases from J, the gap between germline ends came to 14 bases. In regard to this clone: What it recognizes is unknown.

The rearrangement joins TRBV2 to TRBJ1-1; TRBD1 might be the D (5 bases). The specimen sequenced was PBMCs. The source is a female donor in good health and CMV-seronegative. The CDR3 loop is CASSDLGGRSEAFF. The CDR3 nucleotides are TGTGCCAGCAGTGACCTCGGGGGAAGGTCTGAAGCTTTCTTT.